This T cell receptor (beta chain) was observed in a study of patients with pleural tuberculosis. This CDR3 is built from 13 residues. CDR1 is LNHDA and CDR2 is SQIVND in the germline V gene (reference sequence). V was clipped by 5 bases and J by 4 bases; unmatched bases: 4. TCRdb analysed the reads with MiXCR anew, one entry per CDR3 protein. The top ten hold roughly 3.6% of the sample, which has about 30,000 distinct CDR3 sequences, 18% seen once. This clonotype was seen repeatedly, ten times or more. The rearrangement joins TRBV19 to TRBJ1-2, with 7 bases fitting TRBD1. The sequence came from a human donor with pleural tuberculosis. Material for sequencing was peripheral blood. CDR3 in DNA: TGTGCCAGTAGTCGAGGGGGCGGCTATGGCTACACCTTC. This sequence encodes CASSRGGGYGYTF. The complete variable domain, with remaining parts taken from reference TRBV19 and TRBJ1-2, reads DGGITQSPKYLFRKEGQNVTLSCEQNLNHDAMYWYRQDPGQGLRLIYYSQIVNDFQKGDIAEGYSVSREKKESFPLTVTSAQKNPTAFYLCASSRGGGYGYTFGSGTRLTVV.